The source of this T cell receptor beta chain is a study of cytomegalovirus exposure and HLA in healthy donors. The CDR3 spans 22 residues. Germline loops: CDR1 MNHNS, CDR2 SASEGT. Trimming shortened V by 2 bases and J by 0 bases, and 26 bases separated the two germline ends. This clone was counted a few times. The antigen is not known. PCR primers comprised 60 Vbeta and 13 Jbeta primers. Using immunoSEQ multiplex PCR, the repertoire was profiled, and TCRdb retains in-frame clones only, with some absent. Among fewer than 200,000 clones listed, roughly 87% were seen once. Overall study findings and caveats: The number of N-insertions in an Asian-associated ancestry cluster was reportedly below the roughly 670-donor mean in a later analysis.

Sequences were obtained from PBMCs. The chain is built from TRBV6-1 and TRBJ2-6; D perhaps matches TRBD1 (6 bases). The receptor's source is a boy aged 2-9 years in good health and CMV-seronegative. The CDR3 DNA sequence: TGTGCCAGCAGTGAATTAGTGGCAGGGGAACAGGTTAGACGCTCTGGGGCCAACGTCCTGACTTTC. Its translation: CASSELVAGEQVRRSGANVLTF.